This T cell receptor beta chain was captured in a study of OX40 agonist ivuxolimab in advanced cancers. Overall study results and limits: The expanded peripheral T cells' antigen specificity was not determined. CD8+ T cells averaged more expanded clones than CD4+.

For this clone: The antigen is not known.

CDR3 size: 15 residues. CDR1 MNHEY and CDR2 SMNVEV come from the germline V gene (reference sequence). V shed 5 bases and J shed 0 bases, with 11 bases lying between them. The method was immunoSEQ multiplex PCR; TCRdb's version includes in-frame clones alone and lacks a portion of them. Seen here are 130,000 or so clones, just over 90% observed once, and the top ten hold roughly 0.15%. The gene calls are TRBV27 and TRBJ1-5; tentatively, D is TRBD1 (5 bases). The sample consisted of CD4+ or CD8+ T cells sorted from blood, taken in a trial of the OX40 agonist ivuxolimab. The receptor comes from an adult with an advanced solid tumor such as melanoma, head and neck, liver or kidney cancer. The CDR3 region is CASSQGKYSNQPQHF. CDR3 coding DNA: TGTGCCAGCAGTCAGGGAAAATATAGCAATCAGCCCCAGCATTTT.